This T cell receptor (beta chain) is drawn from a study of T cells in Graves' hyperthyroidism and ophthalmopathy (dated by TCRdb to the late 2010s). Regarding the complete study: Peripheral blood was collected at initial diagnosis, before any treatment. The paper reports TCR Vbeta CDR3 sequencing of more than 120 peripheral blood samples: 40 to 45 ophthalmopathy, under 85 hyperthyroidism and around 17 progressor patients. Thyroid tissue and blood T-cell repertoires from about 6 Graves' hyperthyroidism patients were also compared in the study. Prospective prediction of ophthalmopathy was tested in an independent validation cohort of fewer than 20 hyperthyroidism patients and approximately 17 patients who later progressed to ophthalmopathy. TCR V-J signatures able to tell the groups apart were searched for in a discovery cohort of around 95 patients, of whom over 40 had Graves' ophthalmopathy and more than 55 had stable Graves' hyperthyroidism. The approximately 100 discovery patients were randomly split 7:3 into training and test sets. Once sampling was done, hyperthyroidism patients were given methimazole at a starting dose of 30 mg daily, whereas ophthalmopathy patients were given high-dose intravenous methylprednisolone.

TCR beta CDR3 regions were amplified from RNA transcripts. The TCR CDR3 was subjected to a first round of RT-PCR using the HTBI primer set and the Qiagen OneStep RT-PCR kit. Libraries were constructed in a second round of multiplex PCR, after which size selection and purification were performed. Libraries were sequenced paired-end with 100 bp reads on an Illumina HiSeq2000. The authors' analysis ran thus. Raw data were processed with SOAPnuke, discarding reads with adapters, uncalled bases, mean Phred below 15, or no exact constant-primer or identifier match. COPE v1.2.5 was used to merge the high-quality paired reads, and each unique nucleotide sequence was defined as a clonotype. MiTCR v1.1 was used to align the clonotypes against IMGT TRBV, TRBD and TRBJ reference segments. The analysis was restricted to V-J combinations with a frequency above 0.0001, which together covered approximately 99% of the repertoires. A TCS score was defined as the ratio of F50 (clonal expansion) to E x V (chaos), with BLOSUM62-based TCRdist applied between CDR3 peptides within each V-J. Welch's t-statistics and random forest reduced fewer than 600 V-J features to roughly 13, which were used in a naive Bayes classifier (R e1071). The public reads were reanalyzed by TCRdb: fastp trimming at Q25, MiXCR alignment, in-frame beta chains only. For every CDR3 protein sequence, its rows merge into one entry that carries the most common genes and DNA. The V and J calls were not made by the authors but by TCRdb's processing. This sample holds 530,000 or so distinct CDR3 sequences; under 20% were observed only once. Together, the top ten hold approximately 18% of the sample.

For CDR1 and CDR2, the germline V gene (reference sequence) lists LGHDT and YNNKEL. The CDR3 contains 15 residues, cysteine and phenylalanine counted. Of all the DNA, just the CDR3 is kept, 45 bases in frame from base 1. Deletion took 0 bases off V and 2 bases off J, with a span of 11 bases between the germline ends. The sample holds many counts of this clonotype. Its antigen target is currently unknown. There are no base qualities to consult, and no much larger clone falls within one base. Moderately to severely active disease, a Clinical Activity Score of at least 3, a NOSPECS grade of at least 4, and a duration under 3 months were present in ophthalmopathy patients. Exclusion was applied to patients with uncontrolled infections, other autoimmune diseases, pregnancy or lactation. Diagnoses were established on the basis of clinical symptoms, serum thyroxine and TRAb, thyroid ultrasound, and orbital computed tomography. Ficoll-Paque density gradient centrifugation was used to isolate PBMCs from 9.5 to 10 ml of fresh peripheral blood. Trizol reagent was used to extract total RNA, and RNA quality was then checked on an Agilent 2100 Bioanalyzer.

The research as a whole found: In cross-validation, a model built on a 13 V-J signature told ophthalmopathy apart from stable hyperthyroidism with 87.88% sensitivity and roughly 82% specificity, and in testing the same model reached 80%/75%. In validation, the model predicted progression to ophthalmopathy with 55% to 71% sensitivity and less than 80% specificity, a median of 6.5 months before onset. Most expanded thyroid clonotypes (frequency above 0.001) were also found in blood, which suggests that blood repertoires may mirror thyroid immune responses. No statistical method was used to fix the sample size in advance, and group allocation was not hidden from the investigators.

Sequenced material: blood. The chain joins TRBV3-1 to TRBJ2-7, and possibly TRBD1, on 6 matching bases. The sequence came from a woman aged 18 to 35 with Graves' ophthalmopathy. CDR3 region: CASSQERQEPYEQYF. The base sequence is TGTGCCAGCAGCCAAGAACGACAGGAACCCTACGAGCAGTACTTC.